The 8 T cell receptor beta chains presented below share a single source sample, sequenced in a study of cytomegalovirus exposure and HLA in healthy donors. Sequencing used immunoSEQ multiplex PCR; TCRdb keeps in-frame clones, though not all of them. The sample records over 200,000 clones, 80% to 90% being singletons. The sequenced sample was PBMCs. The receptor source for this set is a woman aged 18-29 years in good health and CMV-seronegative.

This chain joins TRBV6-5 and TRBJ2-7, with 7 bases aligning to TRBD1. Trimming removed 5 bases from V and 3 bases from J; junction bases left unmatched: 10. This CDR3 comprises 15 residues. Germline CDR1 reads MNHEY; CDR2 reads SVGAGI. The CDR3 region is CASSQTPTGNYEQYF. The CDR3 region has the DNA TGTGCCAGCAGTCAAACCCCGACAGGGAACTACGAGCAGTACTTC.

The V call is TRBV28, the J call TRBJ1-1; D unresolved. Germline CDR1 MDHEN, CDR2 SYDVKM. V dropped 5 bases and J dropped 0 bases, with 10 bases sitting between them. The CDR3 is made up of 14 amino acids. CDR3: CASSVTTVNTEAFF. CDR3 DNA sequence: TGTGCCAGCAGTGTTACCACAGTGAACACTGAAGCTTTCTTT.

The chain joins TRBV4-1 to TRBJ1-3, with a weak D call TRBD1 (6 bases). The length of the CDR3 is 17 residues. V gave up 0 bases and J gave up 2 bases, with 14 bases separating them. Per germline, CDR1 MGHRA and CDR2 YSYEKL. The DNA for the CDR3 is TGCGCCAGCAGCCAAGAGCCGGGACACAGGCCTGGAAACACCATATATTTT. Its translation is CASSQEPGHRPGNTIYF.

The CDR3 sequence is CASSERPGGSYGYTF. The CDR3 bases are TGTGCCAGCAGTGAACGGCCAGGAGGGAGCTATGGCTACACCTTC. The rearrangement links TRBV6-1 to TRBJ1-2; no reliable D call. The V end was cut by 2 bases, the J end by 4 bases, with 14 bases between. The CDR3 has 15 residues. Germline V gene lookup returns CDR1 MNHNS and CDR2 SASEGT.

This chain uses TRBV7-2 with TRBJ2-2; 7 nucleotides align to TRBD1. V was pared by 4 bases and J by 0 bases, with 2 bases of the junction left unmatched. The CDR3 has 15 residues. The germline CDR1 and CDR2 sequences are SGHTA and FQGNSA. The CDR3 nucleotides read TGTGCCAGCAGCTGGGGGACAGCGAACACCGGGGAGCTGTTTTTT. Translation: CASSWGTANTGELFF.

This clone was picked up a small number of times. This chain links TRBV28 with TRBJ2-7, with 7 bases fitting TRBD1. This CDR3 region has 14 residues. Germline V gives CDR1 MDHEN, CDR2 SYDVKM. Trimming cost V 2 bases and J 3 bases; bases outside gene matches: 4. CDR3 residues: CASSLRGLGYEQYF. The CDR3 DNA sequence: TGTGCCAGCAGTTTAAGGGGGCTCGGCTACGAGCAGTACTTC.

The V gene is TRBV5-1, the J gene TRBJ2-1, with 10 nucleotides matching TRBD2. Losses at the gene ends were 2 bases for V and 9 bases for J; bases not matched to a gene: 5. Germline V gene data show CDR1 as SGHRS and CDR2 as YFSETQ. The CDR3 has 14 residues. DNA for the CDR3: TGCGCCAGCAGCTTACTAGCGGGATCGGGTGAGCAGTTCTTC. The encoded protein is CASSLLAGSGEQFF. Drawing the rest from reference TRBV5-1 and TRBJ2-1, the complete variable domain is KAGVTQTPRYLIKTRGQQVTLSCSPISGHRSVSWYQQTPGQGLQFLFEYFSETQRNKGNFPGRFSGRQFSNSRSEMNVSTLELGDSALYLCASSLLAGSGEQFFGPGTRLTVL.

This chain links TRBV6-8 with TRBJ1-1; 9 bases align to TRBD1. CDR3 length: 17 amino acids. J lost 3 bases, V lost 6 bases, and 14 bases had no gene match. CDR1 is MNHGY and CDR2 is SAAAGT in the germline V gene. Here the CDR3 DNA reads TGTGCCAGCAGACACTCGGGACAGGGTTTATTTCACACTGAAGCTTTCTTT. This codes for CASRHSGQGLFHTEAFF.